This T cell receptor (beta chain) appears in the sequencing data of a study of T-cell reconstitution after alpha-beta-depleted transplantation in children. TCRbeta library preparation incorporated unique molecular identifiers. Each CDR3 protein gets one entry after TCRdb re-called the PCR reads with MiXCR. Here the sample spans roughly 500,000 distinct CDR3 sequences, approximately 30% being singletons. Looked up from germline, CDR1 is SQVTM and CDR2 is ANQGSEA. V was pared by 4 bases and J by 2 bases, with 9 bases between. The CDR3 contains 12 residues. The sequencing here drew on PBMCs from the stem cell graft donor, taken from the stem cell graft. This TCR was sampled from a human donor who donated a stem cell graft to a child with aplastic anemia. The gene calls are TRBV29-1 and TRBJ2-7; possibly TRBD1 for D (5 bases). The CDR3 region is CSVVYRTYEQYF. The CDR3 nucleotides are TGCAGCGTTGTCTACAGGACCTACGAGCAGTACTTC.